This record looks at one T cell receptor (beta chain) sequence and its context. The data belong to a study of cytomegalovirus exposure and HLA in healthy donors. Germline loops: CDR1 MNHEY, CDR2 SMNVEV (reference sequence). This CDR3 region has 15 residues. The V gene lost 3 bases and the J gene lost 7 bases, with 13 bases spanning the gap. Researchers ran the PCR with 60 Vbeta and 13 Jbeta primers. The protocol was immunoSEQ multiplex PCR, while the TCRdb copy is restricted to in-frame clones and leaves out a portion. The sample has some 110,000 clones, roughly four fifths seen once. V is TRBV27 and J is TRBJ1-6; weak D call: TRBD1 (5 bases). Source material: PBMCs. This receptor was obtained from a male donor in good health and CMV-seropositive. The CDR3 protein is CASSFWDAGNSPLHF. The CDR3 bases are TGTGCCAGCAGTTTTTGGGACGCGGGGAATTCACCCCTCCACTTT.